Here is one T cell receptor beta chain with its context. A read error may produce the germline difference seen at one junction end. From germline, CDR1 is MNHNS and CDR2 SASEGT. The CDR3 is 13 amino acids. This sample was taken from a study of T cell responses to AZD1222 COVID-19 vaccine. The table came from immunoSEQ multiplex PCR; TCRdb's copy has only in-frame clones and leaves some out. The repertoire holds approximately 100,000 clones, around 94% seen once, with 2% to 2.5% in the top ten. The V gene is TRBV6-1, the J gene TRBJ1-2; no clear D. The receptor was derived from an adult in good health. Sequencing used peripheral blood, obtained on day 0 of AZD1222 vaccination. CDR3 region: CASGESFNYGYTF. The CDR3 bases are TGTGCCAGCGGTGAAAGTTTTAACTATGGCTACACCTTC.